The text below deals with one T cell receptor beta chain. Its matching antigen is unknown. The V gene lost 6 bases and the J gene lost 7 bases, with 15 bases spanning the gap. Germline V CDR1 and CDR2: MNHEY, SVGAGI. This CDR3 has 13 residues. The data were produced by immunoSEQ multiplex PCR, yet TCRdb's version contains in-frame clones alone and is incomplete. The sample has 65,000 to 80,000 clones, roughly 86% seen once. Samples were taken several times over chemoradiotherapy. These data come from a study of chemoradiotherapy in HPV16-positive cancers. Whole-study findings and limits: The functional HPV-specific definition rests on just two HPV16-positive patients. Candidate HPV-specific clones and E7-related TCR motifs grew in tumor during treatment. Better recurrence-free survival went with HPV-responsive T-cell expansion in HPV16-positive patients.

Sequences were derived from blood, sampled from a patient who underwent chemoradiotherapy. The J gene is TRBJ1-2, the V gene TRBV6-5, with D tentatively TRBD1 (6 bases). This TCR derives from a human donor with HPV-associated anogenital cancer. The CDR3 region is CASSLDRKGGYTF. In DNA form, the CDR3 reads TGTGCCAGCAGCCTTGACAGGAAGGGTGGCTACACCTTC.